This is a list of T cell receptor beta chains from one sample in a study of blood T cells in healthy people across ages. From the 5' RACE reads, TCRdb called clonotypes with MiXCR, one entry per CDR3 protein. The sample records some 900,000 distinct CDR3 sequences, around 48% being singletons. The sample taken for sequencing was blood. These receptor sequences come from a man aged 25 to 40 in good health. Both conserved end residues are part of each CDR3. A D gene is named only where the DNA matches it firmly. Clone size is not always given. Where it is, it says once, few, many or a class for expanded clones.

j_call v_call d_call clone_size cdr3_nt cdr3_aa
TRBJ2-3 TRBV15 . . TGTGCCACCAGAGACTGGGGACGGAAGGGGACGCGCACAGATACGCAGTATTTT CATRDWGRKGTRTDTQYF
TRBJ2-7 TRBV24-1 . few TGTGCCACCAGTGATGGCCGGTTCGAGCAGTACTTC CATSDGRFEQYF
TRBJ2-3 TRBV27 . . TGTGCCAGCAGTTCTCCAACCACCACAGATACGCAGTATTTT CASSSPTTTDTQYF
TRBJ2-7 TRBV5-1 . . TGCGCCAGCAGCTCCGGAGGGTTGTCCTCCTACGAGCAGTACTTC CASSSGGLSSYEQYF
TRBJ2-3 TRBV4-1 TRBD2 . TGCGCCAGCAGCCAAGATCCGGGCGGGGGGGTGGTTACGCAGTATTTT CASSQDPGGGVVTQYF
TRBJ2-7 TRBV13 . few TGTGCCAGCAGCTTAGTAGGCACGGGCCACGAGCAGTACTTC CASSLVGTGHEQYF
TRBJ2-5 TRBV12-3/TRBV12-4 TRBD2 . TGTGCCAGCAGTCCCCCGACTAGCGGGGGCCGCAATGAGCAGTACTTC CASSPPTSGGRNEQYF
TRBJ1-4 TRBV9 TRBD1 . TGTGCCAGCAGCGTAGGGTACAGGGGATTGGACCGTAATGAAAAACTGTTTTTT CASSVGYRGLDRNEKLFF
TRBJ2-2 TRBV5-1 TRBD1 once TGCGCCAGCAGCTGGGTTTCCGGGACAGGTTTGATCGGGGAGCTGTTTTTT CASSWVSGTGLIGELFF
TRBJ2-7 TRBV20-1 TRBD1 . TGCAGTGCGTGGGACAGGGGCCTCTCCTACGAGCAGTACTTC CSAWDRGLSYEQYF
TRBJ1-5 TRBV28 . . TGTGCCAGCCTTCCCGGTGGACGCAATCAGCCCCAGCATTTT CASLPGGRNQPQHF
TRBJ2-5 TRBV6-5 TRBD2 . TGTGCCAGCAGTGCCGGGACTAGCGGGGGAGAGACCCAGTACTTC CASSAGTSGGETQYF
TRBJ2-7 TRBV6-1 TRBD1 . TGTGCCAGCAGTGAAGCGCCGACAGGGGTGTCCTACGAGCAGTACTTC CASSEAPTGVSYEQYF
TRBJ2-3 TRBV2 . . TGTGCCAGCAGTGGTCTGGGAGACAGGAGCACAGATACGCAGTATTTT CASSGLGDRSTDTQYF
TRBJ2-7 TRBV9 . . TGTGCCAGCAGCGTAGGGGAACGATCCTCCTACGAGCAGTACTTC CASSVGERSSYEQYF
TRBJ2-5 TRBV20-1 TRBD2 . TGCAGTGCTAGACTAGCGGGGGGGCCACAGAATGAGCAGTACTTC CSARLAGGPQNEQYF
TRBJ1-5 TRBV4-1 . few TGCGCCAGCAGCCAAGATGGCAACCCGTGGGGCAATCAGCCCCAGCATTTT CASSQDGNPWGNQPQHF
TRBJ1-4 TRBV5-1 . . TGCGCCAGCAGCTTGGCCCCAGGGACCTCTAATGAAAAACTGTTTTTT CASSLAPGTSNEKLFF
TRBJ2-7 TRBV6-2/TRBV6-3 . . TGTGCCAGCAGTTACTCGGCAGAGACGCTATGGTCCTACGAGCAGTACTTC CASSYSAETLWSYEQYF
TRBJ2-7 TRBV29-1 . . TGCAGCGTTGAAGACCGGGACGGGACCTACGAGCAGTACTTC CSVEDRDGTYEQYF
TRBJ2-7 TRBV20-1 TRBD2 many TGCAGTGCTAGCGATAGCGGGGGGTTCGAGCAGTACTTC CSASDSGGFEQYF
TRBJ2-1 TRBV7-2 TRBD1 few TGTGCCAGCAGCTTAGGTTTCCCCGGGACAGGGTTCTTC CASSLGFPGTGFF
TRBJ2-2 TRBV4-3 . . TGCGCCAGCAGCCAAGATAAGTTCGCAGGAGTCGACACCGGGGAGCTGTTTTTT CASSQDKFAGVDTGELFF
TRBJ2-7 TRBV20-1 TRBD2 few TGCAGTGCTAGATTCCTAGCGGGGGGGCGGAGCGAGCAGTACTTC CSARFLAGGRSEQYF
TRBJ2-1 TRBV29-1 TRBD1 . TGCAGCGTTGAGTGGACAGGGGGCACTGAGCAGTTCTTC CSVEWTGGTEQFF
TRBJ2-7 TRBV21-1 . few TGTGCCAGCAGCAAAGTGGAGGGCAGGAGATATTGCTACGAGCAGTACTTC CASSKVEGRRYCYEQYF
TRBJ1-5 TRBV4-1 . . TGCGCCAGCAGCCAAAACCAAAATCAGCCCCAGCATTTT CASSQNQNQPQHF
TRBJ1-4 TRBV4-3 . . TGCGCCAGCAGCCAAGATAGGGGCAGGGGTGGAACTAATGGAAAACTGTTTTTT CASSQDRGRGGTNGKLFF
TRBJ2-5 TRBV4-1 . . TGCGCCAGCAGCCAAGGCCAGGAGACCATTGAGACCCAGTACTTC CASSQGQETIETQYF
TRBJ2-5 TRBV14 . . TGTGCCAGCAGCCGAGACACGCTTGGGGAGACCCAGTACTTC CASSRDTLGETQYF
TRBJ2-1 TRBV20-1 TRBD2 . TGCAGTGCTAGACCCAGCGGGGGAGCGGGTGAGCAGTTCTTC CSARPSGGAGEQFF
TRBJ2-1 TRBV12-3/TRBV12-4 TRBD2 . TGTGCCAGCAGCTCCCTCCGCTCTAGCGGGGGGGCCCGGCAGTTCTTC CASSSLRSSGGARQFF
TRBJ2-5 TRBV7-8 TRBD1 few TGTGCCAGCAGCTCCTTCGGGACAGAACAAGAGACCCAGTACTTC CASSSFGTEQETQYF
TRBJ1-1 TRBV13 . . TGTGCCAGCAGCTCAGCGGGGGCAGGAGGCACTGAAGCTTTCTTT CASSSAGAGGTEAFF
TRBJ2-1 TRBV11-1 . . TGTGCCAGCAGTTCCGACAGCGCCTCCTACAATGAGCAGTTCTTC CASSSDSASYNEQFF
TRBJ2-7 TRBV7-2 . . TGTGCCAGCAGCCAAAATACAGGGCCCTACGAGCAGTACTTC CASSQNTGPYEQYF
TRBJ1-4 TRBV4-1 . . TGCGCCAGCAGCCAAGGTTACTATGAAAAACTGTTTTTT CASSQGYYEKLFF
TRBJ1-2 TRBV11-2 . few TGTGCCAGCAGCCCCGCCCCAGGGTATAACTATGGCTACACCTTC CASSPAPGYNYGYTF
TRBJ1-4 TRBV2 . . TGTGCCAGCAGTGAAGTCGGGGGCTCGGGGGAAAAACTGTTTTTT CASSEVGGSGEKLFF
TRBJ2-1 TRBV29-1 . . TGCAGCGTTGAAGATCTCGGGGGCAGGGCCTACAATGAGCAGTTCTTC CSVEDLGGRAYNEQFF
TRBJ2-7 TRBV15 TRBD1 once TGTGCCACCAGCAGAGATCCGACAGGGGTCGGCGAGCAGTACTTC CATSRDPTGVGEQYF
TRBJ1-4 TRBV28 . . TGTGCCAGCAGACCCCAAGGGAGAGCTAATGAAAAACTGTTTTTT CASRPQGRANEKLFF
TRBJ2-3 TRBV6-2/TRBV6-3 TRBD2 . TGTGCCAGCAGCGGACTAGCGGGGAAAGATACGCAGTATTTT CASSGLAGKDTQYF
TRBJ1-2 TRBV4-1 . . TGCGCCAGCAGCCAAGTTGGAGAGACTAACTATGGCTACACCTTC CASSQVGETNYGYTF
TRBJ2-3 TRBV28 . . TGTGCCAGCAGACTGTCGACGGGCGCCCTCACAGATACGCTGTATTTT CASRLSTGALTDTLYF
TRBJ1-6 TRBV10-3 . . TGTGCCATCAGTGAGTCTGGGATGAATTCACCCCTCCACTTT CAISESGMNSPLHF
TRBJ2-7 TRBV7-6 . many TGTGCCAGCAGCTTCATCCCGAACTCCTACGAGCAGTACTTC CASSFIPNSYEQYF
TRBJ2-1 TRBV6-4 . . TGTGCCAGCAGTGAAGTACTAGGAGGCGATGAGCAGTTCTTC CASSEVLGGDEQFF
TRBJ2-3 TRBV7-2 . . TGTGCCAGCAGCCCGGACAGCGGTGGGGTAACAGATACGCAGTATTTT CASSPDSGGVTDTQYF
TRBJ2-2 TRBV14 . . TGTGCCAGCAGCCAAGTTGGGGGTAGTCAGTTCACCGGGGAGCTGTTTTTT CASSQVGGSQFTGELFF
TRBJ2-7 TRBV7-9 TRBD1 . TGTGCCAGGAGGACAGGGGACAATGAGCAGTACTTC CARRTGDNEQYF
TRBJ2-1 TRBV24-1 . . TGTGCCACCAGTGATGACTCGGGGGTTAATTACAATGAGCAGTTCTTC CATSDDSGVNYNEQFF
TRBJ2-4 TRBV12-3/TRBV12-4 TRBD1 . TGTGCCAGCAGTTGGACAGGGGACGGGGGGACCAAAAACATTCAGTACTTC CASSWTGDGGTKNIQYF
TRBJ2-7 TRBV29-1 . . TGCAGCGTCGACCTCGACAGTCCCGACAATGAGCAGTACTTC CSVDLDSPDNEQYF
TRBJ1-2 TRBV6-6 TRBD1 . TGTGCCAGCAGTTCACAGGGGGCGCAGAGTCGGTCTGGCTACACCTTC CASSSQGAQSRSGYTF
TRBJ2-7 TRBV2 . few TGTGCCAGCAGGGGGCTCTACGAGCAGTACTTC CASRGLYEQYF
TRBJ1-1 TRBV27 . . TGTGCCAGCAGTTTATCAGGGGGGATCTCTGAAGCTTTCTTT CASSLSGGISEAFF